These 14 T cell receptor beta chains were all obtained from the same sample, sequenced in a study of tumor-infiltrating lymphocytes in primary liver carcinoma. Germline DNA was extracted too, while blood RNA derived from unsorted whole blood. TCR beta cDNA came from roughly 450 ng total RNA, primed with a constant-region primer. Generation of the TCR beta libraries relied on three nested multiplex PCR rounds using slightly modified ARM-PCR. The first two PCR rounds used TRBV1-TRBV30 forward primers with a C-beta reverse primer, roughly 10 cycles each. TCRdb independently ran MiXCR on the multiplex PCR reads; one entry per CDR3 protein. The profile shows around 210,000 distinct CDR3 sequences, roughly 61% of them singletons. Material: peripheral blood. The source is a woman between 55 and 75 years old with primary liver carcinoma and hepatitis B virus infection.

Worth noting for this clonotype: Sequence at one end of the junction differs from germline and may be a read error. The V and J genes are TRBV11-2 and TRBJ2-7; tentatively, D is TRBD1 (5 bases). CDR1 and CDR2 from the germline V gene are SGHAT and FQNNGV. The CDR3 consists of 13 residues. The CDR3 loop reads CVSSRRTCYEQYF. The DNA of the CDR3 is TGTGTCAGCAGCCGCCGGACATGCTACGAGCAGTACTTC.

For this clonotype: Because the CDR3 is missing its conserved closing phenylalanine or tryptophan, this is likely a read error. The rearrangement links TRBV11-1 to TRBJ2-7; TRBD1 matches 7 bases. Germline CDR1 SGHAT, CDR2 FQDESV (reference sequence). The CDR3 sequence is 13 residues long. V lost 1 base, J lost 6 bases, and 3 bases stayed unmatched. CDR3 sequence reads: CASSLGQGLEQYL. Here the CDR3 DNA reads TGTGCCAGCAGCTTAGGACAGGGCCTCGAGCAGTACCTC.

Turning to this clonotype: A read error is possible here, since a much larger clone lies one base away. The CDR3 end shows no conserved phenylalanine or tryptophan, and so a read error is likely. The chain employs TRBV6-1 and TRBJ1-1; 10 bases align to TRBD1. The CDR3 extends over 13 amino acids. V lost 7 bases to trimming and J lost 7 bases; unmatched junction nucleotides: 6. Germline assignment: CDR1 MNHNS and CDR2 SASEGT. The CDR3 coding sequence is TGTGCCAGCACGGTGACAGGGGGCTTTGAAGCTTTCTCT. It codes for CASTVTGGFEAFS.

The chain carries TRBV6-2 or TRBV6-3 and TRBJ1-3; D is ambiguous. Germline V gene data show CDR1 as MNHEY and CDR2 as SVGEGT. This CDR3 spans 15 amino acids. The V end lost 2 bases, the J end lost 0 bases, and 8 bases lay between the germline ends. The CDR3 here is CASSYRPSSGNTIYF. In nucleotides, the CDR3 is TGTGCCAGCAGTTACCGACCCTCCTCTGGAAACACCATATATTTT.

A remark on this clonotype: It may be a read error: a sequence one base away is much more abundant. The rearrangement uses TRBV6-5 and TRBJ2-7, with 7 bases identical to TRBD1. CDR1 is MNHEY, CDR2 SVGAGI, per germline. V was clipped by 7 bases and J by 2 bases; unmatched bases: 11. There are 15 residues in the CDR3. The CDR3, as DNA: TGTGCCAGCAAATACTTAGGGACAGAGGCCTACGAGCAGTACTTC. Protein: CASKYLGTEAYEQYF.

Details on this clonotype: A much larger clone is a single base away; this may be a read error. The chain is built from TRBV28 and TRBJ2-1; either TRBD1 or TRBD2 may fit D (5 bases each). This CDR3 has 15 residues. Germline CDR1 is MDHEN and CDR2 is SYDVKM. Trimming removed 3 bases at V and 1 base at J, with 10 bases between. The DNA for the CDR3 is TGTGCCAGCAGTTTTGGGGGATCTTCCTACAATGAGCAGTTCTTC. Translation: CASSFGGSSYNEQFF.

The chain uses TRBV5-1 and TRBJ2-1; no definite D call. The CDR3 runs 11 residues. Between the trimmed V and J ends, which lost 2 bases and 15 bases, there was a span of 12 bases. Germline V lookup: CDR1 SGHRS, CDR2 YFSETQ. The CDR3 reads CASSFAENMFF. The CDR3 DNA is TGCGCCAGCAGCTTTGCCGAGAACATGTTCTTC.

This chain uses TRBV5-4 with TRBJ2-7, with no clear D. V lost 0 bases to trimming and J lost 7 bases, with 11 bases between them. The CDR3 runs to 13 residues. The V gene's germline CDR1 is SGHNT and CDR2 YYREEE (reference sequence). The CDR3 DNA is TGTGCCAGCAGCTTGGCCTATCCTTGGGAGCAGTACTTC. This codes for CASSLAYPWEQYF.

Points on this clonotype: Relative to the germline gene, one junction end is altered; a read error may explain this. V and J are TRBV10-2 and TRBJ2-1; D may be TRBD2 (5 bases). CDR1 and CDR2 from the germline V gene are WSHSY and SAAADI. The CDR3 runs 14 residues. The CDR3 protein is CASSGKASYDEQFF. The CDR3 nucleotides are TGCGCCAGCAGCGGGAAGGCCTCCTACGATGAGCAGTTCTTC.

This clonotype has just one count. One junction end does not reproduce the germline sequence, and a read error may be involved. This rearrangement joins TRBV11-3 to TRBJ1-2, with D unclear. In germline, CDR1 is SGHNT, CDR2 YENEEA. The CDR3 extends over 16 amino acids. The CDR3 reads CVSSLRTLDLSEGYTF. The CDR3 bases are TGTGTCAGCAGCTTACGCACACTTGATCTGTCGGAGGGCTACACCTTC.

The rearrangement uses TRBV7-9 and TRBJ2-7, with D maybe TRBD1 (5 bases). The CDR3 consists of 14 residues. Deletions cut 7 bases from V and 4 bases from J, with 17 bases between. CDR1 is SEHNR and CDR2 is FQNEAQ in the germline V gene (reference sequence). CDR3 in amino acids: CASTSRGFEYEQYF. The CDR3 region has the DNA TGTGCCAGCACCTCAAGGGGTTTTGAGTACGAGCAGTACTTC.

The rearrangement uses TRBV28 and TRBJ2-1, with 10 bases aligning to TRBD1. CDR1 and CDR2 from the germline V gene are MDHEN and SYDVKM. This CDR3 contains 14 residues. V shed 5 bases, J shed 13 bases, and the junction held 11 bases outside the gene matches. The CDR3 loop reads CASSRQGAGGDQFF. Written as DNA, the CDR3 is TGTGCCAGCAGTCGACAGGGGGCAGGTGGTGATCAGTTCTTC.

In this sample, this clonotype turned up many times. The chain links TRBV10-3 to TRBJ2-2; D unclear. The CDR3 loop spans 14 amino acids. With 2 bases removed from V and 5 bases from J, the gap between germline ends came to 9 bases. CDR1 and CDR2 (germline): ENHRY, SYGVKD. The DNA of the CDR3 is TGTGCCATCAGTGAGAGCTCTAGGACCGGGGAGCTGTTTTTT. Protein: CAISESSRTGELFF.

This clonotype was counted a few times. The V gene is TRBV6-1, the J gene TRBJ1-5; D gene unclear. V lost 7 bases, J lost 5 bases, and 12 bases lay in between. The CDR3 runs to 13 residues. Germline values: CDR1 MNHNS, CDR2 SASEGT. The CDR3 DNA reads TGTGCCAGCACGTTCGGCTTTTATCAGCCCCAGCATTTT. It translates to CASTFGFYQPQHF.